This T cell receptor beta chain was identified during a study of cytotoxic CD8 clonotypes in ibrutinib-treated CLL. Across the whole study: Samples showed on average around 230,000 productive templates and more than 75,000 productive rearrangements.

Generated by immunoSEQ multiplex PCR, the TCRdb table keeps only in-frame clones and is missing some. Among 250,000 to 350,000 clones listed, 65% to 85% were seen once. This sequence originates from a human donor with chronic lymphocytic leukemia. This material consisted of PBMCs, taken at disease progression, from a patient treated with ibrutinib.

The CDR3 nucleotides read TGTGCCAGCAGACCCGACAGGGGAGGAAAACTGTTTTTT. As protein: CASRPDRGGKLFF. The rearrangement links TRBV6-1 to TRBJ1-4; 8 bases align to TRBD1. This CDR3 contains 13 residues. Losses at the gene ends were 6 bases for V and 10 bases for J; bases not matched to a gene: 7. The V gene's germline CDR1 is MNHNS and CDR2 SASEGT.